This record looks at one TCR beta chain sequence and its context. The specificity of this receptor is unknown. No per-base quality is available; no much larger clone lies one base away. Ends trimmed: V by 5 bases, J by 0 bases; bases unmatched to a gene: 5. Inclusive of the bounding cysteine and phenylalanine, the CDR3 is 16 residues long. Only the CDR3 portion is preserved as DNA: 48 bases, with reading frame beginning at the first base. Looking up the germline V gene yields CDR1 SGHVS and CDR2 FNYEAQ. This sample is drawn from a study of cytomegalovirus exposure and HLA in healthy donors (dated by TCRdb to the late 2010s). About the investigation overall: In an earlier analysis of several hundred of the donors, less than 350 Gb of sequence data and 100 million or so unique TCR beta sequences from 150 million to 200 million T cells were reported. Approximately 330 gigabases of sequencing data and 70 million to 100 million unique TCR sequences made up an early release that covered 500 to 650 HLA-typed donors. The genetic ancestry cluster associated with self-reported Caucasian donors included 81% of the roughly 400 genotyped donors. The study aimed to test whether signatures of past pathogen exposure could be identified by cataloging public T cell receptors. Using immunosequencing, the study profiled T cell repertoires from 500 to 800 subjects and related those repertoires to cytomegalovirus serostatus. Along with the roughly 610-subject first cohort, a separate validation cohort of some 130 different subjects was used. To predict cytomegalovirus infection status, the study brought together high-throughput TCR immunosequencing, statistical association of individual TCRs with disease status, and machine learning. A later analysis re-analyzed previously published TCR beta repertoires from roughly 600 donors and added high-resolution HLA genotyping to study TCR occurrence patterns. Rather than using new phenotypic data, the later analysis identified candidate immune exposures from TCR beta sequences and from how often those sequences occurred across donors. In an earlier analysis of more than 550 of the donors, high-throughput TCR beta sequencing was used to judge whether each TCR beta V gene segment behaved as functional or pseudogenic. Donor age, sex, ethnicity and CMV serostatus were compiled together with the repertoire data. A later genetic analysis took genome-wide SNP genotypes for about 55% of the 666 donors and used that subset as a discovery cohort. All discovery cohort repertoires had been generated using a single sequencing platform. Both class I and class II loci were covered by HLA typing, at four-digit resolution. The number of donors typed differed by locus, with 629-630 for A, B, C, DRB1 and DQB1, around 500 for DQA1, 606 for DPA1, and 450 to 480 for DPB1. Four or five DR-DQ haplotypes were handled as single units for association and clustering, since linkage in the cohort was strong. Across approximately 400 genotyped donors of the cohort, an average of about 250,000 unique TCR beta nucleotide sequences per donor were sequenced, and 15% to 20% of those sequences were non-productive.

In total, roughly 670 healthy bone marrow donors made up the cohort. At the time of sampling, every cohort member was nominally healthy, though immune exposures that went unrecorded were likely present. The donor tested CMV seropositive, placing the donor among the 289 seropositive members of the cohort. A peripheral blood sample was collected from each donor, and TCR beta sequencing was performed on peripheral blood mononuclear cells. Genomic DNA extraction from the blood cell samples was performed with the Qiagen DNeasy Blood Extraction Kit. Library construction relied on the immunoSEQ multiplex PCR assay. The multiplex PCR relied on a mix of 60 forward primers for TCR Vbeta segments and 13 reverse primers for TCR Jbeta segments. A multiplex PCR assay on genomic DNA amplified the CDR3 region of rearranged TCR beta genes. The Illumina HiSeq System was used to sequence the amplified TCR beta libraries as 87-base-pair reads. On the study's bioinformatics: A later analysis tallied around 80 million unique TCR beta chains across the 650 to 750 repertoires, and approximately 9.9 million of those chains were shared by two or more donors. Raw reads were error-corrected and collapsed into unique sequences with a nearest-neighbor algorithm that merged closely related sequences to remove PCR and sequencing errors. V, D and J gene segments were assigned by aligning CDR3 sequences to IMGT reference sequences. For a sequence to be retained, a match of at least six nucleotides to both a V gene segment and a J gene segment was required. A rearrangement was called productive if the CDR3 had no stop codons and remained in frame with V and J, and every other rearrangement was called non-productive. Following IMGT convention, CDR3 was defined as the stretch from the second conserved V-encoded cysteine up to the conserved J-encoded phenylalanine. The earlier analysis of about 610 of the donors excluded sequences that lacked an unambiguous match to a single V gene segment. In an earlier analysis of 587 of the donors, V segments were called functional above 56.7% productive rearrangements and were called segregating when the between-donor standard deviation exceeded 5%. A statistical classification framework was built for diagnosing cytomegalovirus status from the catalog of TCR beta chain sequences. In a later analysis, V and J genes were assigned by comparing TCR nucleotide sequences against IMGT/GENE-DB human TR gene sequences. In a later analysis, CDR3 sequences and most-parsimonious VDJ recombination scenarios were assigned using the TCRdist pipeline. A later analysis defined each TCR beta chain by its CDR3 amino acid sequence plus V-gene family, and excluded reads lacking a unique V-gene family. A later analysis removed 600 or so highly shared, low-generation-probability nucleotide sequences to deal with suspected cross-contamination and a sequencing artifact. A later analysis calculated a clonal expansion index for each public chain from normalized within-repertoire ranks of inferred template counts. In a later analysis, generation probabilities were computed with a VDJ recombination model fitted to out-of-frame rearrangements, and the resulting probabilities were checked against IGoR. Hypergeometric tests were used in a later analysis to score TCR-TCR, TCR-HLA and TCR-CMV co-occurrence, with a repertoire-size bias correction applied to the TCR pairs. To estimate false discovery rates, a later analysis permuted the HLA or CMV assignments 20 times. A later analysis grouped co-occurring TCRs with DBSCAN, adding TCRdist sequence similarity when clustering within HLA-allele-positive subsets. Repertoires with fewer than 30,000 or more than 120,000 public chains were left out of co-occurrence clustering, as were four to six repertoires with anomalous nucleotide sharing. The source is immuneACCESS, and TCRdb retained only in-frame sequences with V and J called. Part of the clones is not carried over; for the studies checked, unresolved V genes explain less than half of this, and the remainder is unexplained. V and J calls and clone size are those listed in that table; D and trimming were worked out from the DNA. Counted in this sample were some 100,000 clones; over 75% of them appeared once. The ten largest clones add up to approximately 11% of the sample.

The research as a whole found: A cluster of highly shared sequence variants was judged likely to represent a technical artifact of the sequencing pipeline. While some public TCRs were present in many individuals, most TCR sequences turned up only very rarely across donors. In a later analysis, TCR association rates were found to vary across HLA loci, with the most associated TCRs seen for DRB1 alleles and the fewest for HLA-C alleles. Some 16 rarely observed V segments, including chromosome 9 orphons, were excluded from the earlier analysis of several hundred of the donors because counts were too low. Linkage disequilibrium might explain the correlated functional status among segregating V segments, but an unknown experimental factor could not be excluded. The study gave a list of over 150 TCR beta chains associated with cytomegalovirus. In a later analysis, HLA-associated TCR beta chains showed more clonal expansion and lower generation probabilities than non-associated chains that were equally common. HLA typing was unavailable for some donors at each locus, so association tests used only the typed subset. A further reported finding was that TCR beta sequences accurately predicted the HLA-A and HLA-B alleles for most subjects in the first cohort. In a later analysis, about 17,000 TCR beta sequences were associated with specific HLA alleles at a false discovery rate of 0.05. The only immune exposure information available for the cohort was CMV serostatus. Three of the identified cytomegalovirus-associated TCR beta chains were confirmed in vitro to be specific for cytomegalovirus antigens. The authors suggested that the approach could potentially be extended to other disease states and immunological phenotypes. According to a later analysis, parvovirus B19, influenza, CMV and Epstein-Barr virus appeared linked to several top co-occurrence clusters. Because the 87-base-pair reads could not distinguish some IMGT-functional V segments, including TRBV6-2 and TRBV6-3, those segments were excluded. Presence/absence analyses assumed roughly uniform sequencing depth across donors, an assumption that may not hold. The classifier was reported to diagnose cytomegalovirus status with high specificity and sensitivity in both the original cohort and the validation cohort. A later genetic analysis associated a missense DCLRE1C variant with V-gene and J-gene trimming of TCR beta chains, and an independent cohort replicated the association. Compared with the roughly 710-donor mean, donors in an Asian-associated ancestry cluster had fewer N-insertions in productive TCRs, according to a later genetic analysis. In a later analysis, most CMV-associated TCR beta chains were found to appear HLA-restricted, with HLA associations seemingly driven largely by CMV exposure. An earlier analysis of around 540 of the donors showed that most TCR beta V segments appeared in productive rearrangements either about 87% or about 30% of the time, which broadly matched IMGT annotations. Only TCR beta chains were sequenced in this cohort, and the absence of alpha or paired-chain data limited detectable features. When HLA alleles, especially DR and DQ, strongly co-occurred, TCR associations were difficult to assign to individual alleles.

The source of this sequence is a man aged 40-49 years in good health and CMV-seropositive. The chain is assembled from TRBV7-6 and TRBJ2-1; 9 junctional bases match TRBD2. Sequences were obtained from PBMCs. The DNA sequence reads TGTGCCAGCAGCCAACGGCGGGGGGGCTCCTACAATGAGCAGTTCTTC. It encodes CASSQRRGGSYNEQFF.